The present TCR beta chain was sequenced within a study of blood T cell repertoires in COVID-19. Study-wide context: Both acute and convalescent COVID-19 samples were obtained from the United States, Italy and Spain. The cDNA or gDNA used as material had been derived from T cells, B-cell-depleted T cells, or PBMCs.

This clone was observed a handful of times. Data came from immunoSEQ multiplex PCR; TCRdb stores just in-frame clones and leaves some out. The sample records about 49,000 clones, 68% being singletons. The germline V gene encodes CDR1 MGHRA and CDR2 YSYEKL. Losses at the gene ends were 4 bases for V and 7 bases for J; bases not matched to a gene: 12. CDR3 length equals 17 residues. Sample: peripheral blood. The J gene is TRBJ2-1, the V gene TRBV4-1, with 11 bases aligning to TRBD2. The TCR was taken from a woman in her seventies with acute or convalescent COVID-19. The CDR3 bases are TGCGCCAGCAGCCTGGCTAGCGGGGGGACTACTGGAAATGAGCAGTTCTTC. Amino acids: CASSLASGGTTGNEQFF.